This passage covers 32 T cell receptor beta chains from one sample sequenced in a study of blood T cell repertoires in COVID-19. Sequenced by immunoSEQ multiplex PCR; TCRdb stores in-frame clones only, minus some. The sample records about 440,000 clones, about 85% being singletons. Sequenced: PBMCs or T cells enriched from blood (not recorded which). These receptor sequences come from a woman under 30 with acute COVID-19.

CDR3 amino acids: CASSQGGQGEKLFF. The CDR3 DNA reads TGCGCCAGCAGCCAAGGGGGACAGGGGGAAAAACTGTTTTTT. The rearrangement uses TRBV4-1 and TRBJ1-4; 10 bases line up with TRBD1. J was trimmed by 8 bases and V by 1 base; bases with no gene match: 1. The germline gives CDR1 MGHRA, CDR2 YSYEKL. The CDR3 loop spans 14 amino acids.

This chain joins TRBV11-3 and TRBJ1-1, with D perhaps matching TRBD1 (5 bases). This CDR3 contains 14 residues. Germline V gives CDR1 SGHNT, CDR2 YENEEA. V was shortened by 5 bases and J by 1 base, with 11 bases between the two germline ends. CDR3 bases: TGTGCCAGCAGCCCGGGGGGAAAGAACACTGAAGCTTTCTTT. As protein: CASSPGGKNTEAFF.

CDR3 sequence (DNA): TGTGCCTGGAGTGTAACTAGCACAGATACGCAGTATTTT. It yields the protein CAWSVTSTDTQYF. This rearrangement joins TRBV30 to TRBJ2-3; D call uncertain. V lost 0 bases and J 0 bases, leaving 4 bases between the germline ends. Germline assignment: CDR1 GTSNPN and CDR2 SVGIG (reference sequence). The CDR3 has 13 residues.

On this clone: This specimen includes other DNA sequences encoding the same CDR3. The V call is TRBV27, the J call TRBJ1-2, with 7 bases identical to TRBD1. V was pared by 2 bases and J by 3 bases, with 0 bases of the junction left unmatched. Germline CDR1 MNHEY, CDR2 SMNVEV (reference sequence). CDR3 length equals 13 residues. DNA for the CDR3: TGTGCCAGCAGTTTAGACAGGGACTATGGCTACACCTTC. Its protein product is CASSLDRDYGYTF.

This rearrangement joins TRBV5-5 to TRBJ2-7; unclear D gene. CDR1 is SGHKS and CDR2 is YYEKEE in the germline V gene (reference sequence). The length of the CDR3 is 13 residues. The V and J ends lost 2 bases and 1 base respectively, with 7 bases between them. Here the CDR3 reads CASSFPSSYEQYF. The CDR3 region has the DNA TGTGCCAGCAGCTTTCCTAGTTCCTACGAGCAGTACTTC.

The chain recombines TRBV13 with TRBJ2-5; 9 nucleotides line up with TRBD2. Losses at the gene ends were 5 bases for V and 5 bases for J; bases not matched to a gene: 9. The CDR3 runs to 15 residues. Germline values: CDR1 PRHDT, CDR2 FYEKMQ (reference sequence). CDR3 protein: CASSTSAGGYETQYF. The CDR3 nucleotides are TGTGCCAGCAGCACGTCAGCGGGGGGATATGAGACCCAGTACTTC.

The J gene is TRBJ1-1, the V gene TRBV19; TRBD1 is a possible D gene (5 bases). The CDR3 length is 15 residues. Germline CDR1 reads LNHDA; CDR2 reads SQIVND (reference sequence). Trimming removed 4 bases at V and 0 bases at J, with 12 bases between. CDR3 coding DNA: TGTGCCAGTAGTAGAATGGACACCGTGAACACTGAAGCTTTCTTT. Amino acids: CASSRMDTVNTEAFF.

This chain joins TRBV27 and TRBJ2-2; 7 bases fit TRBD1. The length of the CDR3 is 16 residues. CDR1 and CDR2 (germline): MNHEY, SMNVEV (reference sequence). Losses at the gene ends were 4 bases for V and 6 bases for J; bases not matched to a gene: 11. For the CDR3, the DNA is TGTGCCAGCAGTTCTGAGCCCTCACAGGGGTCCGGGGAGCTGTTTTTT. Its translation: CASSSEPSQGSGELFF.

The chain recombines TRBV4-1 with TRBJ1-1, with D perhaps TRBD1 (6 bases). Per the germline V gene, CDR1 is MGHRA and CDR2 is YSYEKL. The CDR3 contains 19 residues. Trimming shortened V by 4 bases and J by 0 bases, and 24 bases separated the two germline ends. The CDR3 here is CASSRNLQGNRILNTEAFF. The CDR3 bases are TGCGCCAGCAGCCGGAACCTACAGGGTAACAGGATCTTGAACACTGAAGCTTTCTTT.

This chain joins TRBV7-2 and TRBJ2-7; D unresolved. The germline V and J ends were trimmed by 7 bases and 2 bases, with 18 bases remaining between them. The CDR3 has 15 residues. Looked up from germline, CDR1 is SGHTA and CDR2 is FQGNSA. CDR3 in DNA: TGTGCCAGCACCGCGGTACCGACTCCTCCCTACGAGCAGTACTTC. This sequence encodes CASTAVPTPPYEQYF.

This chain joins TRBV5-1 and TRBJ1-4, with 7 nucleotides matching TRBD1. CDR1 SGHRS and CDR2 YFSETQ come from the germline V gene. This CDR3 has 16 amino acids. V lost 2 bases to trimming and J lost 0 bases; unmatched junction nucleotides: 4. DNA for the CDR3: TGCGCCAGCAGCTTACAGGGGATCGCAACTAATGAAAAACTGTTTTTT. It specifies CASSLQGIATNEKLFF.

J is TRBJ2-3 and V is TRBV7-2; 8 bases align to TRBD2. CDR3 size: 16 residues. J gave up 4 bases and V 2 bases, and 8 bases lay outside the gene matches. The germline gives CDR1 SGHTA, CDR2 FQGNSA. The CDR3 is CASSLTSGGVADTQYF. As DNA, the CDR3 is TGTGCCAGCAGCTTAACGAGCGGGGGAGTGGCAGATACGCAGTATTTT.

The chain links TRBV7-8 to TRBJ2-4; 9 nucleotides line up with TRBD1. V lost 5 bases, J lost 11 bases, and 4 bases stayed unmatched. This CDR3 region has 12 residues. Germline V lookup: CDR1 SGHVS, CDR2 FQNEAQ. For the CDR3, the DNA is TGTGCCAGCAGCCCCCGGGACAGGGTTCAGTACTTC. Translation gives CASSPRDRVQYF.

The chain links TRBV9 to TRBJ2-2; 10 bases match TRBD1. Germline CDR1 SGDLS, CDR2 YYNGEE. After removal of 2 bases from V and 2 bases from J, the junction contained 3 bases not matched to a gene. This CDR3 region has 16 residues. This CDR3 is CASSVTGGPNTGELFF. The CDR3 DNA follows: TGTGCCAGCAGCGTGACAGGGGGCCCCAACACCGGGGAGCTGTTTTTT.

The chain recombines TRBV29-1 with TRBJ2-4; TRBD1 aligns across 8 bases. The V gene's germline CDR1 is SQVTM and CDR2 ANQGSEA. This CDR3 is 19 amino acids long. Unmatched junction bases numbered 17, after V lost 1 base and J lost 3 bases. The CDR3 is CSVEGPGGFLTVGKNIQYF. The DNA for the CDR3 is TGCAGCGTTGAAGGGCCAGGGGGCTTCCTCACCGTAGGCAAAAACATTCAGTACTTC.

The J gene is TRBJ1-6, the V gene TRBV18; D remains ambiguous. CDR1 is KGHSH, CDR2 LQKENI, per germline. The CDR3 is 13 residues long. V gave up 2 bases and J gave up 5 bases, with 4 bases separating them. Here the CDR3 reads CASSPENNSPLHF. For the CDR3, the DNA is TGTGCCAGCTCACCAGAGAATAATTCACCCCTCCACTTT.

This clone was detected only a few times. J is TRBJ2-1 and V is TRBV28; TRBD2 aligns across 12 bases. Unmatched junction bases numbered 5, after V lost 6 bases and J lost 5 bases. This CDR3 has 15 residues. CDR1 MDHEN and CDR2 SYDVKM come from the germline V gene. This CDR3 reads CASRNRLAGDNEQFF. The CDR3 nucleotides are TGTGCCAGCAGGAACCGACTAGCGGGAGACAATGAGCAGTTCTTC. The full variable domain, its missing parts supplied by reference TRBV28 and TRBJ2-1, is DVKVTQSSRYLVKRTGEKVFLECVQDMDHENMFWYRQDPGLGLRLIYFSYDVKMKEKGDIPEGYSVSREKKERFSLILESASTNQTSMYLCASRNRLAGDNEQFFGPGTRLTVL.

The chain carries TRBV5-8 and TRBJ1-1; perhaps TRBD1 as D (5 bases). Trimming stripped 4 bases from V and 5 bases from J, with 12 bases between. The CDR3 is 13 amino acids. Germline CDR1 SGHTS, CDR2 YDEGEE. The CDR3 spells CASSILQETEAFF. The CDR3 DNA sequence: TGTGCCAGCAGCATACTACAGGAAACTGAAGCTTTCTTT.

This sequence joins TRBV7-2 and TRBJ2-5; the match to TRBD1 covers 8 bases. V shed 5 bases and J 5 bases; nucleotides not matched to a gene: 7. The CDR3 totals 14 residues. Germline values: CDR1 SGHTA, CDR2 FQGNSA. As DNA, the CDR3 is TGTGCCAGCAGCGTGACAGGGGCGCGGGAGACCCAGTACTTC. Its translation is CASSVTGARETQYF.

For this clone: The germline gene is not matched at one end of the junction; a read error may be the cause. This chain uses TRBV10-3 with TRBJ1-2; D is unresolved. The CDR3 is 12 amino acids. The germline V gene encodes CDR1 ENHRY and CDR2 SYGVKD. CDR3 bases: TGTGCCATCAGAGAGTGGCCCTATGGCTACACCTTC. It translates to CAIREWPYGYTF.

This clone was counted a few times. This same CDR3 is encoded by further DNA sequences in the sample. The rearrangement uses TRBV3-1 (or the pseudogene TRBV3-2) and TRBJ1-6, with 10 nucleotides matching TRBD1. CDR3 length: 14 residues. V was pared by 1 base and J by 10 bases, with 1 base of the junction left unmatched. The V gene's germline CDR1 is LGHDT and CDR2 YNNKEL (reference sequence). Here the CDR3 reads CASSQGTGGSPLHF. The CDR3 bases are TGTGCCAGCAGCCAAGGGACAGGGGGGTCACCCCTCCACTTT.

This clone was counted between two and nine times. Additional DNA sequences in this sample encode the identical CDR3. This CDR3 reads CASSYSGSYEQYF. DNA of the CDR3: TGTGCCAGCAGTTACTCGGGCAGCTACGAGCAGTACTTC. The rearrangement uses TRBV6-2 or TRBV6-3 and TRBJ2-7; no clear D gene. The ends were cut back, 0 bases at V and 3 bases at J, with 6 bases in the middle. The germline V gene has CDR1 MNHEY and CDR2 SVGEGT. The CDR3 loop spans 13 amino acids.

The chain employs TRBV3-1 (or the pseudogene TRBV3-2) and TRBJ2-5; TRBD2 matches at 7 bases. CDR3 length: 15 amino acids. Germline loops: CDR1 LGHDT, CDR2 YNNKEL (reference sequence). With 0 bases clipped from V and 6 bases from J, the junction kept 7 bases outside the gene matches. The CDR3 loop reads CASSQDRVAGQTQYF. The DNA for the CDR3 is TGTGCCAGCAGCCAAGATCGTGTAGCGGGTCAGACCCAGTACTTC.

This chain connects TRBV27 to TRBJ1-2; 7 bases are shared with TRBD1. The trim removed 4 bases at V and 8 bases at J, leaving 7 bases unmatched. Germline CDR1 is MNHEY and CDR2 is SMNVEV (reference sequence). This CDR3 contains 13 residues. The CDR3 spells CASSSTGRQGYTF. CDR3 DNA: TGTGCCAGCAGTTCGACAGGGAGGCAGGGCTACACCTTC.

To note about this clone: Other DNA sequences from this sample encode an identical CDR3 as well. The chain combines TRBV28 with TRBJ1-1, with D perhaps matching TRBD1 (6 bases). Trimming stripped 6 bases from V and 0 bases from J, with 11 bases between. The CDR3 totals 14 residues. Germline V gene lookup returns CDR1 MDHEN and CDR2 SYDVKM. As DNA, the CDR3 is TGTGCCAGCAGCTCCGGACAGCTGAACACTGAAGCTTTCTTT. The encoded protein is CASSSGQLNTEAFF.

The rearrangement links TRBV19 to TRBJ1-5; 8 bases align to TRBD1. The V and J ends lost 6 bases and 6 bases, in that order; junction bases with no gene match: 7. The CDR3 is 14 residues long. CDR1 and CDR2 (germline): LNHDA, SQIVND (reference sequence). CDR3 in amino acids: CASSSDRGSQPQHF. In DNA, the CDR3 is TGTGCCAGTAGCTCCGACAGGGGAAGTCAGCCCCAGCATTTT.

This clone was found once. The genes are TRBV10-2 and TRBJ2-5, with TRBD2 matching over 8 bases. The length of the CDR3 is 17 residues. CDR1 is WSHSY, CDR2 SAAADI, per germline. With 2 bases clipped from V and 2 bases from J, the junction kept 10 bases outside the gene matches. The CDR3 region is CASSEGWFLAGQETQYF. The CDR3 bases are TGCGCCAGCAGTGAGGGGTGGTTTCTAGCGGGTCAAGAGACCCAGTACTTC.

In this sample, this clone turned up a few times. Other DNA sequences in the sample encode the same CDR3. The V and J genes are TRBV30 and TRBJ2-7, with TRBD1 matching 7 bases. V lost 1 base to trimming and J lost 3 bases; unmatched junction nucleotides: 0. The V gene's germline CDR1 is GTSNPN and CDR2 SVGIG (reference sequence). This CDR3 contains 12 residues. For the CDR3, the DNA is TGTGCCTGGAGTGGACAGGGCTACGAGCAGTACTTC. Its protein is CAWSGQGYEQYF.

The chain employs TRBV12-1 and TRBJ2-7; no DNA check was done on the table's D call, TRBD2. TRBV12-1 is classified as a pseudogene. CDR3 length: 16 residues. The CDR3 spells CASSFARGLAASEQYF. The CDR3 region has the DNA TGTGCCAGCAGCTTTGCGCGGGGACTAGCCGCCAGCGAGCAGTACTTC.

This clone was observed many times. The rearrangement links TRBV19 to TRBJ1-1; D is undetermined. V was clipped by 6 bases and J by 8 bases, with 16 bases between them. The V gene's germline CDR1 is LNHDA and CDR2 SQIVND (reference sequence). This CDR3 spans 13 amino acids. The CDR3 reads CASRVGGRGEAFF. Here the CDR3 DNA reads TGTGCCAGTAGGGTCGGAGGGCGCGGAGAAGCTTTCTTT.

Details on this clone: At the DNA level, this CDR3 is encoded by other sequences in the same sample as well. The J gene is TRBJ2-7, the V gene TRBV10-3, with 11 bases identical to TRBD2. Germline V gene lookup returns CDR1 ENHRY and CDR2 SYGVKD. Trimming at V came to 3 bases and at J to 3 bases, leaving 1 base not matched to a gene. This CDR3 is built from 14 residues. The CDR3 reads CAISELAGVYEQYF. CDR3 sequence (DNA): TGTGCCATCAGTGAACTAGCGGGAGTCTACGAGCAGTACTTC.

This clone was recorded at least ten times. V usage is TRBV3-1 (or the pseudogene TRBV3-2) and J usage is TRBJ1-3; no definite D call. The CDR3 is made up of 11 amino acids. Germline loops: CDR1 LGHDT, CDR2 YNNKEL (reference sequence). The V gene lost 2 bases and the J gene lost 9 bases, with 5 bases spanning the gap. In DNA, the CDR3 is TGTGCCAGCAGCCAAATCAGCACCATATATTTT. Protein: CASSQISTIYF.